These T cell receptor beta chains were read from a single sample in a study of identical twins. TCRdb fed the 5' RACE reads into MiXCR, producing one record per CDR3 protein. The sample consists of around 450,000 distinct CDR3 sequences, over 12% of them appearing once. These data also featured in a second study, about yellow fever vaccine responses in identical twins.

Material: CD4+ T cells sorted from blood. The receptors shown here come from a woman younger than 30 in good health. CDR3s leave out the opening cysteine and the closing phenylalanine or tryptophan.

v_gene: TRBV12-3/TRBV12-4
j_gene: TRBJ2-3
len: 10
CDR3aa: ASIRDLDTQY

v_gene: TRBV11-1
j_gene: TRBJ2-7
len: 17
CDR3aa: ASSAEGGSSLDSSYEQY

v_gene: TRBV6-1
j_gene: TRBJ2-3
len: 14
CDR3aa: ASSEAWAGALDTQY

v_gene: TRBV6-1
j_gene: TRBJ1-5
len: 12
CDR3aa: ASRGWTANQPQH

v_gene: TRBV24-1
j_gene: TRBJ2-4
len: 15
CDR3aa: ATSDLERELAKNIQY

v_gene: TRBV10-3
j_gene: TRBJ2-1
len: 13
CDR3aa: AITTTSGAYNEQF

v_gene: TRBV20-1
j_gene: TRBJ2-5
len: 12
CDR3aa: SARDWGGGETQY

v_gene: TRBV5-1
j_gene: TRBJ1-2
len: 10
CDR3aa: ASRGIGNGYT

v_gene: TRBV7-2
j_gene: TRBJ1-5
len: 13
CDR3aa: ASSLRTGGNQPQH

v_gene: TRBV12-3/TRBV12-4
j_gene: TRBJ1-4
len: 13
CDR3aa: ASSPKQGRNEKLF

v_gene: TRBV6-2/TRBV6-3
j_gene: TRBJ2-7
len: 12
CDR3aa: ASSLRASRYEQY

v_gene: TRBV7-2
j_gene: TRBJ2-3
len: 11
CDR3aa: ASSPLGLDTQY

v_gene: TRBV12-3/TRBV12-4
j_gene: TRBJ2-1
len: 11
CDR3aa: ASSLSEYNEQF

v_gene: TRBV28
j_gene: TRBJ2-7
len: 13
CDR3aa: ASSPGPPVSYEQY

v_gene: TRBV5-1
j_gene: TRBJ1-2
len: 12
CDR3aa: ASSLGDRSYGYT

v_gene: TRBV11-3
j_gene: TRBJ2-2
len: 13
CDR3aa: ASSLDARNTGELF

v_gene: TRBV7-2
j_gene: TRBJ2-1
len: 13
CDR3aa: ASSLKPGPYNEQF

v_gene: TRBV10-3
j_gene: TRBJ2-7
len: 10
CDR3aa: AISSTGGEQY

v_gene: TRBV9
j_gene: TRBJ1-5
len: 13
CDR3aa: ASSGEGSPVQPQH

v_gene: TRBV2
j_gene: TRBJ2-3
len: 11
CDR3aa: ASSEDFSDTQY

v_gene: TRBV20-1
j_gene: TRBJ2-7
len: 13
CDR3aa: SANTGQGGSYEQY

v_gene: TRBV18
j_gene: TRBJ2-7
len: 14
CDR3aa: ASSPPRGTASYEQY

v_gene: TRBV14
j_gene: TRBJ1-1
len: 10
CDR3aa: ASSPRQAEAF

v_gene: TRBV12-3/TRBV12-4
j_gene: TRBJ2-7
len: 14
CDR3aa: ASSFSGTEVGRGLE

v_gene: TRBV28
j_gene: TRBJ1-2
len: 12
CDR3aa: ASSLRGLGSGYT

v_gene: TRBV5-1
j_gene: TRBJ2-5
len: 14
CDR3aa: ASSLLAGRPQETQY

v_gene: TRBV2
j_gene: TRBJ1-2
len: 9
CDR3aa: ASGNVGATT

v_gene: TRBV3-1
j_gene: TRBJ1-1
len: 13
CDR3aa: ASSQGQDMNTEAF

v_gene: TRBV29-1
j_gene: TRBJ2-5
len: 10
CDR3aa: SVAAGQETQY

v_gene: TRBV5-1
j_gene: TRBJ2-3
len: 16
CDR3aa: ASRDGTGAKGTTDTQY

v_gene: TRBV10-3
j_gene: TRBJ2-5
len: 15
CDR3aa: AISDDWTSGSGETQY

v_gene: TRBV4-3
j_gene: TRBJ2-1
len: 12
CDR3aa: ASSQGLAGNEQF

v_gene: TRBV12-3/TRBV12-4
j_gene: TRBJ2-1
len: 12
CDR3aa: ASGDLNSYNEQF

v_gene: TRBV6-1
j_gene: TRBJ2-7
len: 13
CDR3aa: ASGSPGLTNYEQY

v_gene: TRBV10-3
j_gene: TRBJ2-3
len: 15
CDR3aa: AISDFVGTSGTDTQY

v_gene: TRBV28
j_gene: TRBJ2-7
len: 10
CDR3aa: ASRTPTYEQY

v_gene: TRBV6-5
j_gene: TRBJ2-2
len: 13
CDR3aa: ASSYGQGIVGELF

v_gene: TRBV12-3/TRBV12-4
j_gene: TRBJ2-2
len: 15
CDR3aa: ASSLGLAGANTGELF

v_gene: TRBV12-3/TRBV12-4
j_gene: TRBJ2-1
len: 13
CDR3aa: ASSPLGGYYNEQF

v_gene: TRBV28
j_gene: TRBJ2-3
len: 14
CDR3aa: ASSPLAGASTDTQY

v_gene: TRBV5-1
j_gene: TRBJ2-1
len: 10
CDR3aa: ASSSTSGVLA

v_gene: TRBV28
j_gene: TRBJ2-7
len: 11
CDR3aa: ASSSPPGTRKY

v_gene: TRBV6-2/TRBV6-3
j_gene: TRBJ2-7
len: 14
CDR3aa: ASSYPLAELSYEQY

v_gene: TRBV5-1
j_gene: TRBJ2-5
len: 11
CDR3aa: ASSAGPQETQY

v_gene: TRBV5-6
j_gene: TRBJ2-7
len: 15
CDR3aa: ASSLFSSGQGPYEQY

v_gene: TRBV20-1
j_gene: TRBJ1-4
len: 13
CDR3aa: SARDLGQRNEKLF

v_gene: TRBV15
j_gene: TRBJ2-7
len: 12
CDR3aa: ATSRDGGPWEQY

v_gene: TRBV12-3/TRBV12-4
j_gene: TRBJ1-5
len: 15
CDR3aa: ASSLRGTGGTNQPQH

v_gene: TRBV6-5
j_gene: TRBJ2-7
len: 10
CDR3aa: ASGTGFMEQY

v_gene: TRBV11-3
j_gene: TRBJ2-5
len: 11
CDR3aa: ASSLGAKETQY

v_gene: TRBV5-1
j_gene: TRBJ2-5
len: 13
CDR3aa: ASSNGLPNVETQY

v_gene: TRBV27
j_gene: TRBJ2-6
len: 15
CDR3aa: ASSPGLLISGANVLT

v_gene: TRBV4-1
j_gene: TRBJ2-3
len: 17
CDR3aa: ASSQADRAGGTFLDTQY

v_gene: TRBV11-2
j_gene: TRBJ2-1
len: 15
CDR3aa: ASSPRYRVGSYNEQF

v_gene: TRBV7-2
j_gene: TRBJ2-7
len: 9
CDR3aa: ASSLEITQY

v_gene: TRBV6-2/TRBV6-3
j_gene: TRBJ2-7
len: 13
CDR3aa: ATKPTSGGSYEQY

v_gene: TRBV20-1
j_gene: TRBJ2-3
len: 12
CDR3aa: SALAGGLADTQY

v_gene: TRBV6-1
j_gene: TRBJ2-3
len: 12
CDR3aa: ASSRTGDTDTQY